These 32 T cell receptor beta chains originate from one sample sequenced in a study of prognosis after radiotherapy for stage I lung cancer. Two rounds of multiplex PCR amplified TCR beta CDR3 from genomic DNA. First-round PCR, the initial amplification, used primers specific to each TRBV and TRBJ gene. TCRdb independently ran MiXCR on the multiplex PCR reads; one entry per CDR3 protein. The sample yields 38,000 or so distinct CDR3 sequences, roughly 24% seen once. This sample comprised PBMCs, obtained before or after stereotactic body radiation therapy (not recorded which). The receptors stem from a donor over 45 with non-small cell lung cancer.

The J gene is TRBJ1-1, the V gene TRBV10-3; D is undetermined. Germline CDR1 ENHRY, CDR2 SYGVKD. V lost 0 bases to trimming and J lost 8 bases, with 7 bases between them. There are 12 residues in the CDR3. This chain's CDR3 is CAISESGREAFF. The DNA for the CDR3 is TGTGCCATCAGTGAGTCCGGCAGGGAAGCTTTCTTT.

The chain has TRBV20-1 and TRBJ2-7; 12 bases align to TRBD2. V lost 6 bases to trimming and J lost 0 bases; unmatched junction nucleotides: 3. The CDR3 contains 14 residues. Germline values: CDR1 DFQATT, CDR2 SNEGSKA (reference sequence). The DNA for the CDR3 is TGCAGTGCCGCGGGACTAGCGGGCTCCTACGAGCAGTACTTC. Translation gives CSAAGLAGSYEQYF.

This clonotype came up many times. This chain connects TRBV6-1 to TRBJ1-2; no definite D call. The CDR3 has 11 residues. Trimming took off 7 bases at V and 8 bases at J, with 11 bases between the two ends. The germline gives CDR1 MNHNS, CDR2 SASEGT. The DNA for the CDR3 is TGTGCCAGCAAAGTTTTAGGGGGCTACACCTTC. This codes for CASKVLGGYTF.

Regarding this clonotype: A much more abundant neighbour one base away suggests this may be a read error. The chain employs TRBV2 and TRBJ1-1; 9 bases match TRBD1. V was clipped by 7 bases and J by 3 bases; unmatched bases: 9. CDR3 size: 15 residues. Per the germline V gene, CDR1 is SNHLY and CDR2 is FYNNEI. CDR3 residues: CASKPRTGVDTEAFF. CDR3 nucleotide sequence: TGTGCCAGCAAGCCAAGGACAGGGGTGGACACTGAAGCTTTCTTT.

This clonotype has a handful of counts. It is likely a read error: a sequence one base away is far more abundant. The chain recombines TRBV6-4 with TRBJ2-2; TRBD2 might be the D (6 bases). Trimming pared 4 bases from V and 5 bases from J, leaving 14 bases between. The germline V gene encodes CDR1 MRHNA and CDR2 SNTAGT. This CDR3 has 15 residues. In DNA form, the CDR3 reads TGTGCCAGCAGTGGACAGCGGGCGTGGACCGGGGAGCTGTTTTTT. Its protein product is CASSGQRAWTGELFF.

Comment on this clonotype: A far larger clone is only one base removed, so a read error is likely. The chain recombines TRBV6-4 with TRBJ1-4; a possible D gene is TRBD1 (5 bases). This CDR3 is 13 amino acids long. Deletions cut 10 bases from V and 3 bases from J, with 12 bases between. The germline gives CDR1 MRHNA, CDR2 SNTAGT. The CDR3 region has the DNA TGTGCCAACCGACAGACTTCTAATGAAAAACTGTTTTTT. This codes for CANRQTSNEKLFF.

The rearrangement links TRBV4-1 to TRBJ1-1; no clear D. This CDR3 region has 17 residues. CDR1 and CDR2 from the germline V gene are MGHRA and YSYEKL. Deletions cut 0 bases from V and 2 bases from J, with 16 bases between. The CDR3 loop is CASSQEGWRQANTEAFF. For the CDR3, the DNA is TGCGCCAGCAGCCAAGAAGGGTGGAGGCAGGCCAACACTGAAGCTTTCTTT.

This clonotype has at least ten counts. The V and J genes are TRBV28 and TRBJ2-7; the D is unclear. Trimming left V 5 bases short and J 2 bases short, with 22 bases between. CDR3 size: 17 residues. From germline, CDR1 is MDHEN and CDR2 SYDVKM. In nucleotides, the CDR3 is TGTGCCAGCAGTCTACCAACCGTCGAATGGGGTCCCTACGAGCAGTACTTC. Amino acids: CASSLPTVEWGPYEQYF.

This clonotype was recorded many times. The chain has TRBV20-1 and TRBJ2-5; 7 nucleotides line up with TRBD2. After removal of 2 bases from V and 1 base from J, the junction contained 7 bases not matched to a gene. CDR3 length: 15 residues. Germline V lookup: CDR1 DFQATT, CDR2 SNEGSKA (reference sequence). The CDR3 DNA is TGCAGTGCTAGATCTTCCGGGGGGATCCAAGAGACCCAGTACTTC. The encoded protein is CSARSSGGIQETQYF.

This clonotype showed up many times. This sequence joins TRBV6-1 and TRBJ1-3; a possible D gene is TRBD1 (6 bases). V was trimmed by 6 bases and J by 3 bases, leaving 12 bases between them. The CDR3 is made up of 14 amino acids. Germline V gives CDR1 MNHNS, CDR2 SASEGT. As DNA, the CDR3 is TGTGCCAGCAGCCCGGACAGTATTGGAAACACCATATATTTT. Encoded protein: CASSPDSIGNTIYF.

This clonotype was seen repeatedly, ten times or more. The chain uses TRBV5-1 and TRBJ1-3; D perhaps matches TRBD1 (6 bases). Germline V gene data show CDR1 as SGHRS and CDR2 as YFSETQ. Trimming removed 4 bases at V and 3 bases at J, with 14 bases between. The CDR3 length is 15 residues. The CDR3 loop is CASSLTGQGGNTIYF. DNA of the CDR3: TGCGCCAGCAGCCTCACAGGGCAAGGTGGAAACACCATATATTTT.

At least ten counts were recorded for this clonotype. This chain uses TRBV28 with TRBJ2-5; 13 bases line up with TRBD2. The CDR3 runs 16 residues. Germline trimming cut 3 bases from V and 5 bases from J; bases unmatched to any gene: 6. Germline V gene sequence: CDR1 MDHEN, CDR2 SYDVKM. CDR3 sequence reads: CASSFPETSGRETQYF. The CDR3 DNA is TGTGCCAGCAGTTTCCCTGAGACTAGCGGGAGGGAGACCCAGTACTTC.

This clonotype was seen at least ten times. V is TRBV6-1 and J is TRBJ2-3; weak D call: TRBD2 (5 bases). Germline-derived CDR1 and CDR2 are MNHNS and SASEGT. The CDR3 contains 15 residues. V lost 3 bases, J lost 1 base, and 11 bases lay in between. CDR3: CASSDRTDRTDTQYF. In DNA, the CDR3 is TGTGCCAGCAGTGACCGGACTGATCGCACAGATACGCAGTATTTT.

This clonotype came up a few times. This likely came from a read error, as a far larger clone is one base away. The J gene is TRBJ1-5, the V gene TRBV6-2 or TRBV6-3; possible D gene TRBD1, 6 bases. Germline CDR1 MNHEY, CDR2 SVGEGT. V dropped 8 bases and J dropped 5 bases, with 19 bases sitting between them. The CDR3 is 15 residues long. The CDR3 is CASGLQGSGDQPQHF. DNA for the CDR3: TGTGCCAGCGGTCTACAGGGAAGTGGCGATCAGCCCCAGCATTTT.

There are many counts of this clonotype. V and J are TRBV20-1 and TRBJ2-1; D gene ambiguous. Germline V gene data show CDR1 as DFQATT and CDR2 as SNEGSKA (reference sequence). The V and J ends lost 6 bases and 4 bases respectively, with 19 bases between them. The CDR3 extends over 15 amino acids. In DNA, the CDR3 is TGCAGTGCCACAACACACCCTACCACATACAATGAGCAGTTCTTC. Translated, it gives CSATTHPTTYNEQFF.

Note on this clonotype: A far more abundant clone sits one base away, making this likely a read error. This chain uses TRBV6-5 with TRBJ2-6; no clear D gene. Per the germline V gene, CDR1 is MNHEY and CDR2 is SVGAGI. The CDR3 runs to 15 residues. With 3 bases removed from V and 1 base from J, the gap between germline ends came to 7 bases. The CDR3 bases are TGTGCCAGCAGTTATGGCCTATCTGGGGCCAACGTCCTGACTTTC. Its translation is CASSYGLSGANVLTF.

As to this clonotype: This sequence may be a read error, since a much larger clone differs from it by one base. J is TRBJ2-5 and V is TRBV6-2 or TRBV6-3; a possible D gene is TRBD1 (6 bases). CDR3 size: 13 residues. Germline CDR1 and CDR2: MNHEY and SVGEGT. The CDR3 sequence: CASSAWTEETRYF. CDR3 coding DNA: TGTGCCAGCAGTGCCTGGACAGAAGAGACCCGGTACTTC.

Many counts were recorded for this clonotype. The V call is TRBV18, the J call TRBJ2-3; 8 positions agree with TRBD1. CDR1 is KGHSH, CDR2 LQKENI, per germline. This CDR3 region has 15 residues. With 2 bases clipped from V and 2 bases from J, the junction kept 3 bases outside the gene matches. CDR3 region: CASSPRGQATDTQYF. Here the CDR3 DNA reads TGTGCCAGCTCACCAAGGGGACAGGCCACAGATACGCAGTATTTT.

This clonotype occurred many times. The CDR3 here is CASRPGPQETQYF. DNA for the CDR3: TGTGCCAGCAGACCGGGACCTCAAGAGACCCAGTACTTC. The genes are TRBV6-2 or TRBV6-3 and TRBJ2-5; D is possibly TRBD1 or TRBD2 (5 bases each). The germline CDR1 and CDR2 sequences are MNHEY and SVGEGT. The V and J ends lost 6 bases and 2 bases respectively, with 10 bases between them. The CDR3 spans 13 residues.

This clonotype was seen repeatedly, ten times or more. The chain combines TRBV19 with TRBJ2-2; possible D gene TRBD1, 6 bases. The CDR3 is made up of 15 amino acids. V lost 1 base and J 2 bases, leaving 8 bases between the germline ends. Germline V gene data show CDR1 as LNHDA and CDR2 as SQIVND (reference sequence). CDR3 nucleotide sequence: TGTGCCAGTAGTATAGGCAGGGGTAACACCGGGGAGCTGTTTTTT. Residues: CASSIGRGNTGELFF.

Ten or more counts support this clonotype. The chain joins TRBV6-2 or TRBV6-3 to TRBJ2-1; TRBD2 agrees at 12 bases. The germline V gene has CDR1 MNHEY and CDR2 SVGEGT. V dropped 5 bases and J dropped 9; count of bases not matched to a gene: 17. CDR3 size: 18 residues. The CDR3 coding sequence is TGTGCCAGCAGTCAACGACTAGCGGGAGTCCTTGTCTCCGGTGAGCAGTTCTTC. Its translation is CASSQRLAGVLVSGEQFF.

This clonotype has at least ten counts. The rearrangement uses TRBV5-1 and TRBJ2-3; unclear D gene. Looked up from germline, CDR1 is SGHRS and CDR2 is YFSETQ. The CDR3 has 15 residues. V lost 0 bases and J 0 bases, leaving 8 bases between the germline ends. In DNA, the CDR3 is TGCGCCAGCAGCTTGGCTGGGGATAGCACAGATACGCAGTATTTT. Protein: CASSLAGDSTDTQYF.

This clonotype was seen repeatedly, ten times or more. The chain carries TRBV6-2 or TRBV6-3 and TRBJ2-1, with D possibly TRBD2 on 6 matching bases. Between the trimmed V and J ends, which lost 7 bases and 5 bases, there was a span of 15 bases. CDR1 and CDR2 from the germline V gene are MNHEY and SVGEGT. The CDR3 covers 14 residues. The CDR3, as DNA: TGTGCCAGCAATCGGGCGGGCGGGAACAATGAGCAGTTCTTC. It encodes CASNRAGGNNEQFF.

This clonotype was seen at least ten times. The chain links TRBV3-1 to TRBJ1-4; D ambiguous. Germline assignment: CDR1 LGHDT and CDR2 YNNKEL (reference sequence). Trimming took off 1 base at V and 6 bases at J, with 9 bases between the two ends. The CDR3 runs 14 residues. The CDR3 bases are TGTGCCAGCAGCCAAGGTGGATTCGATGAAAAACTGTTTTTT. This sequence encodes CASSQGGFDEKLFF.

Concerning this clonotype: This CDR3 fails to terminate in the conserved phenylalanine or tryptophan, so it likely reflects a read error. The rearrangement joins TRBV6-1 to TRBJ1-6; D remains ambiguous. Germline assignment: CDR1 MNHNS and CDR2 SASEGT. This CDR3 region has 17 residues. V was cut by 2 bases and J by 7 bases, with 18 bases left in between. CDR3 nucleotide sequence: TGTGCCAGCAGTGAATGGGGATGTGAGGCGATGAATTCACCCCTCCACCTT. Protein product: CASSEWGCEAMNSPLHL.

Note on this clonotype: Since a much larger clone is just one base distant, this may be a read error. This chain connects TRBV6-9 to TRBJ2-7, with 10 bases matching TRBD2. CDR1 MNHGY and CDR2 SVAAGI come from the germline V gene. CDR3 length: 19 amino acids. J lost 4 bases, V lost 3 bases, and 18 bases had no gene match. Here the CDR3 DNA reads TGTGCCAGCAGTTACTGGGGGGGGACTAGCGAGGGCTCTATGTACGAGCAGTACTTC. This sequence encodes CASSYWGGTSEGSMYEQYF.

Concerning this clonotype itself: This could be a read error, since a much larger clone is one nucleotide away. The CDR3 region has the DNA TGTGCCACCAGCAGAGTAGGGAAGTGCAACTATGGCTACGCCTTC. Translation: CATSRVGKCNYGYAF. The gene calls are TRBV15 and TRBJ1-2; no firm D call. CDR3 length: 15 amino acids. Germline loops: CDR1 LNHNV, CDR2 YYDKDF (reference sequence).

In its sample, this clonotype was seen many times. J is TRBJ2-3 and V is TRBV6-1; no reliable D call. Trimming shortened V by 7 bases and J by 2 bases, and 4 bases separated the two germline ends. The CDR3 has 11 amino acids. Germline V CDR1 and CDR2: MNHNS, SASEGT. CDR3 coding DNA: TGTGCCAGCAAACACACAGATACGCAGTATTTT. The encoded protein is CASKHTDTQYF.

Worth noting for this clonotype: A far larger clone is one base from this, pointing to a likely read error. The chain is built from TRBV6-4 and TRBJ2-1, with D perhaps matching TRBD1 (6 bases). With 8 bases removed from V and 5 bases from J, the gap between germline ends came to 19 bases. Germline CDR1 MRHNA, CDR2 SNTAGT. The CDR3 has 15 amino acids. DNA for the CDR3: TGTGCCAGCGGTACACCACAGGGAAGGAACAATGAGCAGTTCTTC. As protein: CASGTPQGRNNEQFF.

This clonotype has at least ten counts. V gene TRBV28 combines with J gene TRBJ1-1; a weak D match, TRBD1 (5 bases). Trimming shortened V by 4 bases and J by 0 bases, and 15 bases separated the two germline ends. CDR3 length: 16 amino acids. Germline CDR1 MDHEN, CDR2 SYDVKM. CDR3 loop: CASSSRASGLNTEAFF. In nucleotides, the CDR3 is TGTGCCAGCAGTTCCAGGGCCAGCGGTTTGAACACTGAAGCTTTCTTT.

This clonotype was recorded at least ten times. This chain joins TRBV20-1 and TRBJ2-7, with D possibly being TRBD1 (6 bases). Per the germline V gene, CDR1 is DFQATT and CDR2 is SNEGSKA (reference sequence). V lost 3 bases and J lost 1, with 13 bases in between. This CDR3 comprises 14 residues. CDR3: CSARIWGTSYEQYF. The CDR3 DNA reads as TGCAGTGCTAGGATTTGGGGGACATCCTACGAGCAGTACTTC.

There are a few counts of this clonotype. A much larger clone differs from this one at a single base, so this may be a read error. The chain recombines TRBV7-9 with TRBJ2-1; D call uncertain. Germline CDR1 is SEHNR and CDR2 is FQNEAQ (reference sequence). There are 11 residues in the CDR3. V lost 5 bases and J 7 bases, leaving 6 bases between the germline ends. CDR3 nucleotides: TGTGCCAGCAGCACCCTTAATGAGCAGTTCTTC. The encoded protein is CASSTLNEQFF.